The count of the clone carrying this TCR beta chain is one. Its antigen is unknown. Within the sample, other DNA sequences also encode this same CDR3. The CDR3 covers 13 residues. The V and J ends lost 2 bases and 0 bases respectively, with 4 bases between them. Germline loops: CDR1 KGHSH, CDR2 LQKENI. These data come from a study of vaccination effects on CD4 cells after COVID-19. CD4+ T cells specific for antigen were expanded with viral peptide pools by the ViraFEST assay before sequencing. It was after 10 days of culture that CD4+ T cells were isolated. Vaccinated recipients, who were negative for nucleocapsid antibodies, had no history of SARS-CoV-2 infection. Using immunoSEQ multiplex PCR, the repertoire was profiled, and TCRdb retains in-frame clones only, with some absent. The sample lists around 79,000 clones; 78% were seen once.

This receptor was obtained from a human donor who received a COVID-19 vaccine. The sample in question was CD4+ T cells from PBMCs cultured with SARS-CoV-2 spike peptides, obtained before COVID-19 vaccination. V gene TRBV18 combines with J gene TRBJ2-5; no definite D call. The CDR3 here is CASSPNNQETQYF. The CDR3 DNA is TGTGCCAGCTCACCAAACAACCAAGAGACCCAGTACTTC.